One and the same sample provided the 6 T cell receptor beta chains below, sequenced in a study of T cells after somatic rescue of genetic block. Some clones are missing from TCRdb's copy, which holds only in-frame ones; the method was immunoSEQ multiplex PCR. The data contain roughly 15,000 clones, 65% to 85% of them singletons. The sequenced sample was peripheral blood mononuclear cells (PBMCs). The receptors originated from a boy aged 5-17 years.

CDR3 nucleotides: TGTGCCAGCAGCCAAAAAACAGGGGGCAGGATAGAAGCTTTCTTT. Protein product: CASSQKTGGRIEAFF. The chain has TRBV4-2 and TRBJ1-1; 9 positions match TRBD1. Trimming took 2 bases from V and 8 from J; bases not matched to a gene: 9. The CDR3 is made up of 15 amino acids. Germline CDR1 is LGHNA and CDR2 is YNFKEQ.

In its sample, this clone is medium-sized (0.01 to 0.1%). V usage is TRBV15 and J usage is TRBJ1-5, with 9 bases identical to TRBD1. This CDR3 has 16 amino acids. Germline-derived CDR1 and CDR2 are LNHNV and YYDKDF (reference sequence). Trimming removed 1 base from V and 2 bases from J; junction bases left unmatched: 3. The CDR3 sequence is CATSRGGTGRNQPQHF. CDR3 nucleotide sequence: TGTGCCACCAGCAGAGGAGGGACAGGGCGCAATCAGCCCCAGCATTTT.

The gene calls are TRBV27 and TRBJ2-1, with unresolved D. Trimming pared 3 bases from V and 3 bases from J, leaving 12 bases between. This CDR3 has 15 amino acids. Germline V lookup: CDR1 MNHEY, CDR2 SMNVEV (reference sequence). As DNA, the CDR3 is TGTGCCAGCAGTTTGGGGTGGGGTAGCTACAATGAGCAGTTCTTC. Its protein is CASSLGWGSYNEQFF.

The gene calls are TRBV7-8 and TRBJ1-5; possibly TRBD1 for D (5 bases). From germline, CDR1 is SGHVS and CDR2 FQNEAQ. The CDR3 loop spans 14 amino acids. Between the trimmed V and J ends, which lost 5 bases and 0 bases, there was a span of 8 bases. The CDR3: CASSLGHSNQPQHF. CDR3 coding DNA: TGTGCCAGCAGCCTTGGACATAGCAATCAGCCCCAGCATTTT.

The chain recombines TRBV18 with TRBJ2-5; a possible D gene is TRBD1 (6 bases). With 6 bases removed from V and 5 bases from J, the gap between germline ends came to 16 bases. Looked up from germline, CDR1 is KGHSH and CDR2 is LQKENI. The CDR3 contains 14 residues. The CDR3 reads CASSTTGQGETQYF. CDR3 in DNA: TGTGCCAGCTCGACCACGGGACAAGGGGAGACCCAGTACTTC.

This clone was seen once. The CDR3 here is CASTPGWQPLYEQYF. The CDR3 nucleotides read TGTGCCAGCACCCCCGGGTGGCAGCCTCTCTACGAGCAGTACTTC. V gene TRBV28 combines with J gene TRBJ2-7; D gene ambiguous. The V end lost 7 bases, the J end lost 3 bases, and 19 bases lay between the germline ends. CDR1 is MDHEN and CDR2 is SYDVKM in the germline V gene. CDR3 length: 15 amino acids.